Listed below are T cell receptor beta chains from one sample, sequenced in a study of T cell responses to AZD1222 COVID-19 vaccine. Profiling relied on immunoSEQ multiplex PCR, and the TCRdb table lists in-frame clones only, not all of them. In the table there are over 100,000 clones, 85% to 90% of which are singletons. The sample here was peripheral blood, taken on day 0 of AZD1222 vaccination. Receptors were obtained from an adult in good health. The CDR3 runs from the conserved cysteine through the conserved F or W. D genes are given only for firm matches. The size field is filled for only some rows; it gives once, few, many or a size class.

clone size: -
J gene: TRBJ1-2
D gene: -
V gene: TRBV19
CDR3 DNA: TGTGCCAGTAGTATGTTAGGGGACTATGGCTACACCTTC
CDR3 protein: CASSMLGDYGYTF

clone size: -
J gene: TRBJ2-7
D gene: -
V gene: TRBV7-2
CDR3 DNA: TGTGCCAGCAGCTTGAGTTGGGCCTACGAGCAGTACTTC
CDR3 protein: CASSLSWAYEQYF

clone size: -
J gene: TRBJ2-7
D gene: -
V gene: TRBV5-6
CDR3 DNA: TGTGCCAGCAGCATCGGAGCGACCATGCGATGGTTCTACGAGCAGTACTTC
CDR3 protein: CASSIGATMRWFYEQYF

clone size: -
J gene: TRBJ2-7
D gene: -
V gene: TRBV28
CDR3 DNA: TGTGCCACGTCGGGACGGACCTACGAGCAGTACTTC
CDR3 protein: CATSGRTYEQYF

clone size: -
J gene: TRBJ1-3
D gene: -
V gene: TRBV7-8
CDR3 DNA: TGTGCCAGCAGCCCAGAGCGATGGGATCCTGGAAACACCATATATTTT
CDR3 protein: CASSPERWDPGNTIYF

clone size: -
J gene: TRBJ2-7
D gene: TRBD1
V gene: TRBV5-5
CDR3 DNA: TGTGCCAGCAAACTACAGGGGGCGCAGCAGTACTTC
CDR3 protein: CASKLQGAQQYF

clone size: few
J gene: TRBJ2-7
D gene: -
V gene: TRBV6-6
CDR3 DNA: TGTGCCAGCAGCCGGGTTCCATACGAGCAGTACTTC
CDR3 protein: CASSRVPYEQYF

clone size: -
J gene: TRBJ1-3
D gene: -
V gene: TRBV7-9
CDR3 DNA: TGTGCCGGGGGAGGCAGCAACTCTGGAAACACCATATATTTT
CDR3 protein: CAGGGSNSGNTIYF

clone size: -
J gene: TRBJ1-3
D gene: -
V gene: TRBV20-1
CDR3 DNA: TGCAGTGCTAGACCAGGAAACACCATATATTTT
CDR3 protein: CSARPGNTIYF

clone size: -
J gene: TRBJ2-7
D gene: TRBD2
V gene: TRBV5-6
CDR3 DNA: TGTGCCAGCAGCTTCTTAGCGGGGGCCCTCTACGAGCAGTACTTC
CDR3 protein: CASSFLAGALYEQYF

clone size: -
J gene: TRBJ2-5
D gene: -
V gene: TRBV5-5
CDR3 DNA: TGTGCCAGCAGTTTTGAGGCCGGGGGAGAGACCCAGTACTTC
CDR3 protein: CASSFEAGGETQYF

clone size: -
J gene: TRBJ2-3
D gene: -
V gene: TRBV5-1
CDR3 DNA: TGCGCCAGCGAACGGGGTGCGGGGGCTCTGGGGGGCACAGATACGCAGTATTTT
CDR3 protein: CASERGAGALGGTDTQYF

clone size: once
J gene: TRBJ2-1
D gene: -
V gene: TRBV6-5
CDR3 DNA: TGTGCCAGCAGTTACCTTTCCGCCAATGAGCAGTTCTTC
CDR3 protein: CASSYLSANEQFF

clone size: -
J gene: TRBJ1-5
D gene: -
V gene: TRBV27
CDR3 DNA: TGTGCAAGCCGGAGTTTGGGGGCGGGCAATCAGCCCCAGCATTTT
CDR3 protein: CASRSLGAGNQPQHF

clone size: -
J gene: TRBJ1-6
D gene: TRBD1
V gene: TRBV28
CDR3 DNA: TGTGCCAGCAGTACCAGGAGACAGGGAACGAGTTCACCCCTCCACTTT
CDR3 protein: CASSTRRQGTSSPLHF

clone size: -
J gene: TRBJ2-7
D gene: TRBD1
V gene: TRBV24-1
CDR3 DNA: TGTGCCACCAGTGACCCGGGACAGGGGTCTAGCGAGCAGTACTTC
CDR3 protein: CATSDPGQGSSEQYF

clone size: once
J gene: TRBJ2-3
D gene: -
V gene: TRBV19
CDR3 DNA: TGTGCCAGTAGTATGCGGTTCCAGCGCTCTAGCACAGATACGCAGTATTTT
CDR3 protein: CASSMRFQRSSTDTQYF

clone size: -
J gene: TRBJ1-2
D gene: -
V gene: TRBV28
CDR3 DNA: TGTGCCACAACAGAGACGCATTCATCATTTTATGGCTACACCTTC
CDR3 protein: CATTETHSSFYGYTF

clone size: -
J gene: TRBJ1-3
D gene: -
V gene: TRBV24-1
CDR3 DNA: TGTGCCACCGCTTCTGAAGGAAACACCATATATTTT
CDR3 protein: CATASEGNTIYF

clone size: -
J gene: TRBJ1-5
D gene: TRBD1
V gene: TRBV7-9
CDR3 DNA: TGTGCCAGCAGCCCCTGGGACAGGGTGGGCAGCAATCAGCCCCAGCATTTT
CDR3 protein: CASSPWDRVGSNQPQHF

clone size: -
J gene: TRBJ1-1
D gene: -
V gene: TRBV5-1
CDR3 DNA: TGCGCCAGCAGCTTGGGACAGAAATTTATGAACACTGAAGCTTTCTTT
CDR3 protein: CASSLGQKFMNTEAFF

clone size: once
J gene: TRBJ2-1
D gene: TRBD2
V gene: TRBV19
CDR3 DNA: TGTGCCAGTAGTATAGGAGCGGGGGTGGTGGGTGAGCAGTTCTTC
CDR3 protein: CASSIGAGVVGEQFF

clone size: -
J gene: TRBJ2-1
D gene: -
V gene: TRBV7-9
CDR3 DNA: TGTGCCAGCGCCTCTCGGGCAGGGGATTGGAATGAGCAGTTCTTC
CDR3 protein: CASASRAGDWNEQFF

clone size: -
J gene: TRBJ1-6
D gene: -
V gene: TRBV15
CDR3 DNA: TGTGCCACCAGCAGCAGGAAAACTGGGTCACCCCTCCACTTT
CDR3 protein: CATSSRKTGSPLHF

clone size: -
J gene: TRBJ2-3
D gene: -
V gene: TRBV7-2
CDR3 DNA: TGTGCCAGCAGCTTAGCTGGGGGGGCTGGGTCCTTCGATACGCAGTATTTT
CDR3 protein: CASSLAGGAGSFDTQYF

clone size: -
J gene: TRBJ1-5
D gene: -
V gene: TRBV5-6
CDR3 DNA: TGTGCCAGCAGTTCAAGGGGAGGACAGCCCCAGCATTTT
CDR3 protein: CASSSRGGQPQHF

clone size: once
J gene: TRBJ2-1
D gene: -
V gene: TRBV14
CDR3 DNA: TGTGCCAGCAGCCAAGAAAGGGTCCGGGGGGCGGGATACAATGAGCAGTTCTTC
CDR3 protein: CASSQERVRGAGYNEQFF

clone size: -
J gene: TRBJ1-2
D gene: -
V gene: TRBV11-2
CDR3 DNA: TGTGCCAGCAGACAACCGGGCGAGGGGATCTATGGCTACACCTTC
CDR3 protein: CASRQPGEGIYGYTF

clone size: -
J gene: TRBJ2-1
D gene: -
V gene: TRBV11-1
CDR3 DNA: TGTGCCAGCAGCTTAAACAATGAGCAGTTCTTC
CDR3 protein: CASSLNNEQFF

clone size: -
J gene: TRBJ1-1
D gene: -
V gene: TRBV19
CDR3 DNA: TGTGCCAGTATAGGCTGGGGCTTGAACACTGAAGCTTTCTTT
CDR3 protein: CASIGWGLNTEAFF

clone size: -
J gene: TRBJ2-2
D gene: TRBD1
V gene: TRBV2
CDR3 DNA: TGTGCCAGCTTAAAGGGGGCGCGTAACACCGGGGAGCTGTTTTTT
CDR3 protein: CASLKGARNTGELFF

clone size: -
J gene: TRBJ2-5
D gene: -
V gene: TRBV4-1
CDR3 DNA: TGCGCCAGCAGGGGGACGACCGTAGGGGTTGGGGAGACCCAGTACTTC
CDR3 protein: CASRGTTVGVGETQYF

clone size: -
J gene: TRBJ2-7
D gene: -
V gene: TRBV14
CDR3 DNA: TGTGCCAGCAGCCCCCGACAGGTACCCTACGAGCAGTACTTC
CDR3 protein: CASSPRQVPYEQYF

clone size: once
J gene: TRBJ1-1
D gene: -
V gene: TRBV30
CDR3 DNA: TGTGCCTGGAGGGGGGGCACTGAAGCTTTCTTT
CDR3 protein: CAWRGGTEAFF

clone size: -
J gene: TRBJ2-7
D gene: -
V gene: TRBV4-3
CDR3 DNA: TGCGCCAGCAGCCAAGGCTTCGACAGGTCCTACGAGCAGTACTTC
CDR3 protein: CASSQGFDRSYEQYF

clone size: -
J gene: TRBJ1-1
D gene: -
V gene: TRBV18
CDR3 DNA: TGTGCCAGCTCACGGGGCCCGAACACTGAAGCTTTCTTT
CDR3 protein: CASSRGPNTEAFF

clone size: -
J gene: TRBJ2-2
D gene: -
V gene: TRBV7-6
CDR3 DNA: TGTGCCAGCCGGGGGGCGCAGGGATACACCGGGGAGCTGTTTTTT
CDR3 protein: CASRGAQGYTGELFF

clone size: -
J gene: TRBJ2-2
D gene: -
V gene: TRBV7-2
CDR3 DNA: TGTGCCAGCAGCTTACAGGGCCAGGGTTGGGGGGAGCTGTTTTTT
CDR3 protein: CASSLQGQGWGELFF

clone size: -
J gene: TRBJ2-3
D gene: -
V gene: TRBV19
CDR3 DNA: TGTGCCAGTAGACAGCATTCTAGCACAGATACGCAGTATTTT
CDR3 protein: CASRQHSSTDTQYF

clone size: -
J gene: TRBJ1-1
D gene: -
V gene: TRBV10-2
CDR3 DNA: TGCGCCAGCACAGTGCGGCGCACTGTCTCTTGGGATGCTTTCTTT
CDR3 protein: CASTVRRTVSWDAFF

clone size: -
J gene: TRBJ1-2
D gene: -
V gene: TRBV13
CDR3 DNA: TGTGCCAGCAGCTTAGAGGGGGGCACCGTCGGGTATGGCTACACCTTC
CDR3 protein: CASSLEGGTVGYGYTF

clone size: -
J gene: TRBJ2-3
D gene: TRBD2
V gene: TRBV19
CDR3 DNA: TGTGCCAGTAGTACGTCTAGCGGGGGGGCTGCAGATACGCAGTATTTT
CDR3 protein: CASSTSSGGAADTQYF

clone size: -
J gene: TRBJ2-3
D gene: -
V gene: TRBV9
CDR3 DNA: TGTGCCAGCAGCCCCTCCCCCGACCATTTTACGCAGTATTTT
CDR3 protein: CASSPSPDHFTQYF

clone size: -
J gene: TRBJ2-5
D gene: -
V gene: TRBV11-2
CDR3 DNA: TGTGCCAGCAGCCCAGGACTAAGGGAGACCCAGTACTTC
CDR3 protein: CASSPGLRETQYF

clone size: -
J gene: TRBJ1-2
D gene: TRBD1
V gene: TRBV19
CDR3 DNA: TGTGCCAGTAGTATCCGACAGGGGAATGGCTACACCTTC
CDR3 protein: CASSIRQGNGYTF

clone size: -
J gene: TRBJ1-4
D gene: TRBD1
V gene: TRBV5-6
CDR3 DNA: TGTGCCAGCAGCCCCGGGGGACAGGGGGCAGGAGAAAAACTGTTTTTT
CDR3 protein: CASSPGGQGAGEKLFF

clone size: -
J gene: TRBJ1-2
D gene: -
V gene: TRBV5-1
CDR3 DNA: TGCGCCAGCATCCCTCTTCCAGGTTCCTACGGCTACACCTTC
CDR3 protein: CASIPLPGSYGYTF

clone size: -
J gene: TRBJ1-2
D gene: -
V gene: TRBV6-5
CDR3 DNA: TGTGCCAGCAGTTACTCTGGCAGTCAAAGTGGCTACACCTTC
CDR3 protein: CASSYSGSQSGYTF

clone size: -
J gene: TRBJ2-1
D gene: -
V gene: TRBV4-1
CDR3 DNA: TGCGCCAGCAGCCAATCGGGGGGCCGAAAATACAATGAGCAGTTCTTC
CDR3 protein: CASSQSGGRKYNEQFF

clone size: -
J gene: TRBJ2-7
D gene: TRBD2
V gene: TRBV28
CDR3 DNA: TGTGCCAGCAGTCTCTCCTCGGGACTAGTGGGCGAGCAGTACTTC
CDR3 protein: CASSLSSGLVGEQYF